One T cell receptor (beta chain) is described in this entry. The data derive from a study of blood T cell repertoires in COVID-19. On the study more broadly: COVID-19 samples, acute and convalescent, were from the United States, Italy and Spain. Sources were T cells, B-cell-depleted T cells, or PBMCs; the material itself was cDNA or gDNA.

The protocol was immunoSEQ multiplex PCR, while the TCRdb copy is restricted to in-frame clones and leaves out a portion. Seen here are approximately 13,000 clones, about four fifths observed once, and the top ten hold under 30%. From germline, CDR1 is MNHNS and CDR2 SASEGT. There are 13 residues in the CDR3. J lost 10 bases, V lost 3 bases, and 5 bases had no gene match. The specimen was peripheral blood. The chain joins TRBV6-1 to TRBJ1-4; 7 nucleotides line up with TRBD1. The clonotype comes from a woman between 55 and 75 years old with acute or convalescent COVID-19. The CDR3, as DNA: TGTGCCAGCAGTGATCGACAGGGTAGAAAACTGTTTTTT. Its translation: CASSDRQGRKLFF.